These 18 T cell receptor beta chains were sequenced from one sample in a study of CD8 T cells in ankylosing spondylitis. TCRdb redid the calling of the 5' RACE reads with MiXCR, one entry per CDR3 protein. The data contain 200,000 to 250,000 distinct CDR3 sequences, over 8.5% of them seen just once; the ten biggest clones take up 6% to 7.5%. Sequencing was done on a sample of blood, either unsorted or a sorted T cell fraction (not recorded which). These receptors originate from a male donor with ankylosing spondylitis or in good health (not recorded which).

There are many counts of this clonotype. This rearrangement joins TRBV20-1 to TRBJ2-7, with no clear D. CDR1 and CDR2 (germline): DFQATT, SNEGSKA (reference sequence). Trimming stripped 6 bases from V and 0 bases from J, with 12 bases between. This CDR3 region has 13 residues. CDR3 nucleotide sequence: TGCAGTGCCCAACTCCACGGCTCCTACGAGCAGTACTTC. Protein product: CSAQLHGSYEQYF.

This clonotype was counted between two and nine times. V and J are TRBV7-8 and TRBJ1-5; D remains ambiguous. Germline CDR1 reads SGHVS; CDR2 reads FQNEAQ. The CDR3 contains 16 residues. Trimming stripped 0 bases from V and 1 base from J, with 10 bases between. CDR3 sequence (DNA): TGTGCCAGCAGCTTAGCGGCACAACTAAGCAATCAGCCCCAGCATTTT. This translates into CASSLAAQLSNQPQHF.

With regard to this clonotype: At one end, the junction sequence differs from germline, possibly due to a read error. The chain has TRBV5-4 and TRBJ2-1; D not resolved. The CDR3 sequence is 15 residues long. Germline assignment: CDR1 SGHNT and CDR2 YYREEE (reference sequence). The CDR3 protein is CASNLVDSSYNEQFF. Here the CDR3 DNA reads TGTGCCAGCAACTTGGTAGACTCTTCCTACAATGAGCAGTTCTTC. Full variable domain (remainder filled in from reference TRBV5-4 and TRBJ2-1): ETGVTQSPTHLIKTRGQQVTLRCSSQSGHNTVSWYQQALGQGPQFIFQYYREEENGRGNFPPRFSGLQFPNYSSELNVNALELDDSALYLCASNLVDSSYNEQFFGPGTRLTVL.

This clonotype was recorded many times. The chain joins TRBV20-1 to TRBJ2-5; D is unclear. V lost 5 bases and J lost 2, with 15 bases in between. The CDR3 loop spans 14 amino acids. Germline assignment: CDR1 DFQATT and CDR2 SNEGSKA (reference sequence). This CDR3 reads CSAVPPQLQETQYF. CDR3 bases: TGCAGTGCTGTCCCCCCCCAGCTACAAGAGACCCAGTACTTC.

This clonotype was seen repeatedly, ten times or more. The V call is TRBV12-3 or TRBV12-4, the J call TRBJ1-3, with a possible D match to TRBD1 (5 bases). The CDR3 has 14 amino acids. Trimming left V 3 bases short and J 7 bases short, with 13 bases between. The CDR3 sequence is CASSLRFGGNTIYF. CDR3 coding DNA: TGTGCCAGCAGTTTGAGATTCGGGGGGAACACCATATATTTT.

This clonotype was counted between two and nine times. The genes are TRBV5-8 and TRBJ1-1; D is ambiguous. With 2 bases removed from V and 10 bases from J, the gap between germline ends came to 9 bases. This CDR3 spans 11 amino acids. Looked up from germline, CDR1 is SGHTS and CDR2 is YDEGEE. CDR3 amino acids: CASSFFFGAFF. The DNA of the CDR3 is TGTGCCAGCAGCTTTTTTTTCGGAGCTTTCTTT.

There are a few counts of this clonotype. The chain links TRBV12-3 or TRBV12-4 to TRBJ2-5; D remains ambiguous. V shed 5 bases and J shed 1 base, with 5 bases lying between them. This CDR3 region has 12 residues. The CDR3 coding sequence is TGTGCCAGCAGTCTGATCCAAGAGACCCAGTACTTC. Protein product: CASSLIQETQYF.

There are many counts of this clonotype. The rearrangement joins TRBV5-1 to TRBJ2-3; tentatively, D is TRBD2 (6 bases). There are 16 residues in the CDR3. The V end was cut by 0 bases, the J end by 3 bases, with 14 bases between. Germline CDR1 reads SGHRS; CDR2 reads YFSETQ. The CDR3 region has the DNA TGCGCCAGCAGCTTGGACTCGAACGGGGGAACAGATACGCAGTATTTT. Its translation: CASSLDSNGGTDTQYF.

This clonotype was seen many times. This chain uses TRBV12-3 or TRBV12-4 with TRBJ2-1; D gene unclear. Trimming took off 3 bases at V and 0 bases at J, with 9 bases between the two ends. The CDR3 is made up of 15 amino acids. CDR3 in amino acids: CASSFTSYSYNEQFF. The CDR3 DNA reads TGTGCCAGCAGTTTTACGTCTTACTCCTACAATGAGCAGTTCTTC.

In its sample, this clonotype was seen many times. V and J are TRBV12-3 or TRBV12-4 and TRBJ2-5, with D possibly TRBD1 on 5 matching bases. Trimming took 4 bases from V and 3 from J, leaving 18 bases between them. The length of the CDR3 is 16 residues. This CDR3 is CASSYDSVSPKETQYF. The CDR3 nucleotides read TGTGCCAGCAGTTATGACAGCGTAAGCCCAAAAGAGACCCAGTACTTC.

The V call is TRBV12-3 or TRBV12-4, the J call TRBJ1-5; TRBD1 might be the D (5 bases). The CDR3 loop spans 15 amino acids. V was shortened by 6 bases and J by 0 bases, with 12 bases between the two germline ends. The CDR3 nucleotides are TGTGCCAGCAGGAGCAGGGAGTCTAGCAATCAGCCCCAGCATTTT. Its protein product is CASRSRESSNQPQHF.

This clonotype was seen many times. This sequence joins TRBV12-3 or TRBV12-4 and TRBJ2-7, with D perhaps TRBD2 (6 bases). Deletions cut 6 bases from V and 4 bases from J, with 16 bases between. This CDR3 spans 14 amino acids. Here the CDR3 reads CASSPLRGVYEQYF. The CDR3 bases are TGTGCCAGCAGCCCGTTACGCGGGGTTTACGAGCAGTACTTC.

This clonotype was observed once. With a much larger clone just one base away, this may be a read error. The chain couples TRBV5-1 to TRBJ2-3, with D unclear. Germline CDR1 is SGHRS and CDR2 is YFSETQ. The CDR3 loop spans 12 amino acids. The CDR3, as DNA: TGCGCCAGCAGCTTGTTTCCAGATACGCGGTATTTT. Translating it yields CASSLFPDTRYF.

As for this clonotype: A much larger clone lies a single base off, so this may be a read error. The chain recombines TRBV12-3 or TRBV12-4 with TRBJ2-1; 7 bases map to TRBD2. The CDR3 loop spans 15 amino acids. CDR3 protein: CTSSLGLPRGNEQFF. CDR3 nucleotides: TGTACCAGCAGTTTGGGACTACCCAGAGGGAATGAGCAGTTCTTC.

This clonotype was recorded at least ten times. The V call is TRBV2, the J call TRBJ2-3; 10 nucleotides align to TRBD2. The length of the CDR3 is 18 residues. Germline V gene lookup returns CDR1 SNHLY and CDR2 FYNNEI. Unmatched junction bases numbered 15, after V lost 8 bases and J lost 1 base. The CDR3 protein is CASVVAGGALARTDTQYF. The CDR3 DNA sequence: TGTGCCAGCGTCGTAGCGGGGGGCGCTTTGGCTCGCACAGATACGCAGTATTTT.

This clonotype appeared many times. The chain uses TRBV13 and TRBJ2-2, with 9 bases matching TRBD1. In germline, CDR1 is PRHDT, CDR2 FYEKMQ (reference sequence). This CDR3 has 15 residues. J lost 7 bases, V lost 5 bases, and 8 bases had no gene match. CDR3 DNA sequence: TGTGCCAGCAGCGAAACCGGGACAGGGATCGGGGAGCTGTTTTTT. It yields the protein CASSETGTGIGELFF.

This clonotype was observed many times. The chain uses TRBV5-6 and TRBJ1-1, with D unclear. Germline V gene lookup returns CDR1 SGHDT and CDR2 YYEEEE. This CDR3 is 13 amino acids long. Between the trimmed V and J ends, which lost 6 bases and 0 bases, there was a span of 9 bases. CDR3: CASTLTMNTEAFF. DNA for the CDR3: TGTGCCAGCACCTTAACCATGAACACTGAAGCTTTCTTT.

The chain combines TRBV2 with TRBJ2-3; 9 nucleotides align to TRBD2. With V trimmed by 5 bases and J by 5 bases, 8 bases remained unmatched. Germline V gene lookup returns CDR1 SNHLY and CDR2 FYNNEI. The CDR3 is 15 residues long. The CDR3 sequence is CASSRPAGGRDTQYF. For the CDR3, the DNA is TGTGCCAGCAGTCGGCCAGCGGGAGGTCGAGATACGCAGTATTTT.